The TCR beta chain described here comes from a study of shared clonotypes between healthy human individuals. Study outcomes and limitations: Sampling used blood alone; tissue repertoires probably differ. Memory subsets generally showed smaller estimated richness than naive subsets did.

Points on this clone: The target antigen is unknown.

Terminally differentiated effector memory CD45RA+ cells were left out of the naive CD8 fraction, which was CD45RO-negative and positively selected for CCR7. The CDR3 sequence is 14 residues long. The germline gives CDR1 LGHNA, CDR2 YSLEER. V was clipped by 1 base and J by 5 bases, with 11 bases between them. Under the authors' procedure: Filtering differed since immunoSEQ provided only junctions, with no quality scores. Sequenced by immunoSEQ multiplex PCR; TCRdb stores in-frame clones only, minus some. That table is the source of V, J and clone size, and D and trimming were worked out from the DNA. The sample carries about 2 million clones, just under 95% recorded once.

Sequencing was done on a sample of naive CD8+ T cells sorted from blood. The chain couples TRBV4-3 to TRBJ1-1, with unresolved D. This sequence was found in a man aged 18 to 30 in good health. The CDR3 region is CASSQVEGRTEAFF. The CDR3 DNA reads TGCGCCAGCAGCCAAGTAGAGGGAAGGACTGAAGCTTTCTTT.